This entry is about one TCR beta chain. Its antigen is as yet unknown. The sample belongs to a study of cytomegalovirus exposure and HLA in healthy donors. The PCR contained 60 Vbeta and 13 Jbeta primers. The authors' processing: Some 10 million shared chains were among the about 80 million unique TCR beta chains that a later analysis counted. Assay: immunoSEQ multiplex PCR; the TCRdb copy retains only in-frame clones and omits some. From that table come the V and J calls and clone size; the DNA was used to work out D and trimming. This table lists about 58,000 clones. Study conclusions and caveats: In all likelihood, a cluster of highly shared sequence variants was a sequencing artifact.

From germline, CDR1 is LGHNA and CDR2 YNFKEQ. CDR3 size: 19 residues. With V trimmed by 0 bases and J by 0 bases, 12 bases remained unmatched. As for the donors, each was a healthy bone marrow donor. V is TRBV4-2 and J is TRBJ1-1, with 8 bases fitting TRBD1. The sequence was obtained from a woman younger than 35 in good health and CMV-seronegative. Sequenced material: PBMCs. CDR3 residues: CASSQELRPGGELNTEAFF. In nucleotides, the CDR3 is TGTGCCAGCAGCCAAGAACTTCGGCCAGGGGGCGAATTGAACACTGAAGCTTTCTTT.